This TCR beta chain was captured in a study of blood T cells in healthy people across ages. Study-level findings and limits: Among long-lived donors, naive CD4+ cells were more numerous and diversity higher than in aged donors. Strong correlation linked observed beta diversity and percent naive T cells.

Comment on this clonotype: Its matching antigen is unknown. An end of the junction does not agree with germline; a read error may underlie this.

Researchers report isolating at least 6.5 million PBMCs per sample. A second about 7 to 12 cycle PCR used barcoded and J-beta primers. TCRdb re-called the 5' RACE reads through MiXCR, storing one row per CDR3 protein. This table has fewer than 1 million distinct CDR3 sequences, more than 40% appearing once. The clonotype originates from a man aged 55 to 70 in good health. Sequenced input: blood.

The CDR3 coding sequence is TGTGCCAGCAGCCGCGGACAGGTCCCGGGGGAGACCCGGTACTTC. Residues: CASSRGQVPGETRYF. This chain joins TRBV28 and TRBJ2-5; D might be TRBD1 (7 bases). There are 15 residues in the CDR3. Germline values: CDR1 MDHEN, CDR2 SYDVKM.